These 18 T cell receptor beta chains originate from one sample sequenced in a study of CD4 and CD8 cells across lung adenocarcinoma regions. TCRdb used MiXCR to reprocess the PCR reads, holding one entry per CDR3 protein. Here the sample spans tens of thousands of distinct CDR3 sequences, about 51% being singletons. Sequencing was carried out using CD4+ T cells from the center of a lung tumor. Receptors were obtained from a male donor with lung adenocarcinoma. The CD4 and CD8 labels of this study may be unreliable.

The rearrangement links TRBV6-5 to TRBJ2-3; tentative D call: TRBD2 (7 bases). The germline CDR1 and CDR2 sequences are MNHEY and SVGAGI. The CDR3 extends over 20 amino acids. V was pared by 2 bases and J by 1 base, with 25 bases between. CDR3 loop: CASSYGGLAALLWGTDTQYF. Written as DNA, the CDR3 is TGTGCCAGCAGTTACGGGGGGCTAGCGGCCTTACTGTGGGGCACAGATACGCAGTATTTT.

The rearrangement uses TRBV27 and TRBJ2-3, with 9 positions matching TRBD1. This CDR3 has 16 amino acids. Per the germline V gene, CDR1 is MNHEY and CDR2 is SMNVEV (reference sequence). V was clipped by 8 bases and J by 5 bases; unmatched bases: 14. The CDR3 DNA is TGTGCCAGCGGGGGAACCGAGGGACAGGGTGAAGATACGCAGTATTTT. Protein product: CASGGTEGQGEDTQYF.

J is TRBJ2-4 and V is TRBV6-1, with a possible D match to TRBD2 (7 bases). CDR1 MNHNS and CDR2 SASEGT come from the germline V gene. This CDR3 region has 15 residues. In DNA, the CDR3 is TGTGGCGGCGGTGTAGGGGGTCGCGGGAGAGACACTCAGTACTTC. This encodes CGGGVGGRGRDTQYF.

This clonotype was observed many times. The J gene is TRBJ1-2, the V gene TRBV10-2; D possibly corresponds to TRBD1 (6 bases). The germline gives CDR1 WSHSY, CDR2 SAAADI. The V gene lost 6 bases and the J gene lost 2 bases, with 10 bases spanning the gap. The CDR3 is 13 amino acids. The CDR3 sequence is CASRSRGNYGYTF. Here the CDR3 DNA reads TGCGCCAGCAGATCCAGGGGAAACTATGGCTACACCTTC.

This chain connects TRBV10-1 to TRBJ2-1; a weak D match, TRBD1 (7 bases). The germline V gene has CDR1 WNHNN and CDR2 SYGVQD (reference sequence). The CDR3 covers 16 residues. With 5 bases removed from V and 8 bases from J, the gap between germline ends came to 22 bases. CDR3: CASSSLLAGGTDEQFF. The CDR3 nucleotides are TGCGCCAGCAGTAGCTTACTAGCTGGGGGGACAGATGAGCAGTTCTTC.

The chain uses TRBV6-1 and TRBJ2-5; maybe TRBD1 (5 bases). From germline, CDR1 is MNHNS and CDR2 SASEGT. V lost 6 bases to trimming and J lost 5 bases, with 16 bases between them. The CDR3 extends over 14 amino acids. The CDR3 is CASSQNQGSETQYF. The CDR3, as DNA: TGTGCCAGCAGCCAAAACCAGGGTTCGGAGACCCAGTACTTC.

This clonotype was picked up many times. The chain combines TRBV11-3 with TRBJ2-6, with TRBD1 matching over 9 bases. The CDR3 consists of 15 residues. V shed 6 bases, J shed 2 bases, and the junction held 2 bases outside the gene matches. Per germline, CDR1 SGHNT and CDR2 YENEEA. Written as DNA, the CDR3 is TGTGCCAGCAGTGACAGGGGGACTGGGGCCAACGTCCTGACTTTC. Protein: CASSDRGTGANVLTF.

This clonotype was picked up many times. This chain connects TRBV7-2 to TRBJ2-5; 7 bases are a match to TRBD2. V shed 1 base, J shed 7 bases, and the junction held 6 bases outside the gene matches. Germline CDR1 reads SGHTA; CDR2 reads FQGNSA. The CDR3 sequence is 14 residues long. CDR3 nucleotides: TGTGCCAGCAGCTTAGATAGCAGCGGGACGACCCAGTACTTC. This translates into CASSLDSSGTTQYF. Full variable domain (remainder filled in from reference TRBV7-2 and TRBJ2-5): GAGVSQSPSNKVTEKGKDVELRCDPISGHTALYWYRQSLGQGLEFLIYFQGNSAPDKSGLPSDRFSAERTGGSVSTLTIQRTQQEDSAVYLCASSLDSSGTTQYFGPGTRLLVL.

In regard to this clonotype: At one end the junction does not follow the germline gene, possibly because of a read error. The chain is built from TRBV10-1 and TRBJ2-3; 7 positions agree with TRBD2. This CDR3 is built from 14 residues. Germline CDR1 WNHNN, CDR2 SYGVQD (reference sequence). The DNA for the CDR3 is TGCGCCAGCAGGGGGGGGAGAGCTGAAGATACGCAGTATTTC. This codes for CASRGGRAEDTQYF.

This clonotype was detected only a few times. The rearrangement joins TRBV9 to TRBJ2-3; no definite D call. Trimming shortened V by 5 bases and J by 4 bases, and 8 bases separated the two germline ends. CDR1 and CDR2 (germline): SGDLS, YYNGEE. This CDR3 has 12 amino acids. The chain's CDR3 is CASSAYSDTQYF. The CDR3 DNA is TGTGCCAGCAGTGCGTATTCAGATACGCAGTATTTT.

About this clonotype itself: The junction does not match germline at one end; this may be a read error. V usage is TRBV10-3 and J usage is TRBJ2-3; tentatively, D is TRBD1 or TRBD2 (6 bases each). This CDR3 has 15 residues. The germline gives CDR1 ENHRY, CDR2 SYGVKD. DNA for the CDR3: TGTGCCGGGGGCCACGGGGGCGTGGACACAGAGACCCAGTATTTC. Translated, it gives CAGGHGGVDTETQYF.

The chain combines TRBV6-8 with TRBJ2-2, with no clear D. The V end was cut by 0 bases, the J end by 16 bases, with 30 bases between. Germline CDR1 MNHGY, CDR2 SAAAGT. The CDR3 loop spans 18 amino acids. The CDR3 coding sequence is TGTGCCAGCAGTTACTCGCGTTGGCCGTATGTAAGCACCGGTACGCAGTTTTTT. Encoded protein: CASSYSRWPYVSTGTQFF.

The V and J genes are TRBV6-1 and TRBJ1-4; D call uncertain. The CDR3 has 14 residues. Trimming took off 8 bases at V and 0 bases at J, with 10 bases between the two ends. Germline assignment: CDR1 MNHNS and CDR2 SASEGT. In DNA, the CDR3 is TGTGCCAGCCGTGCGGGTCCAACTAATGAAAAACTGTTTTTT. As protein: CASRAGPTNEKLFF.

Details on this clonotype: Mismatch with germline at one junction end may stem from a read error. The genes are TRBV27 and TRBJ2-3; 8 bases match TRBD1. This CDR3 region has 15 residues. Per the germline V gene, CDR1 is MNHEY and CDR2 is SMNVEV (reference sequence). The CDR3 protein is CARGAGGRGQETQYF. The CDR3 DNA is TGTGCCAGGGGCGCAGGGGGCCGAGGCCAAGAGACGCAGTATTTC.

Only a few counts were recorded for this clonotype. This chain uses TRBV30 with TRBJ2-7; tentatively, D is TRBD2 (5 bases). Germline V CDR1 and CDR2: GTSNPN, SVGIG (reference sequence). The V end was cut by 4 bases, the J end by 0 bases, with 10 bases between. The CDR3 is 13 amino acids. CDR3: CAWKGVFSYEQYF. The CDR3 coding sequence is TGTGCCTGGAAGGGAGTCTTCTCCTACGAGCAGTACTTC.

This clonotype showed up many times. The chain has TRBV25-1 and TRBJ2-1; TRBD2 aligns across 12 bases. CDR1 is MGHDK, CDR2 SYGVNS, per germline. V was pared by 1 base and J by 3 bases, with 4 bases of the junction left unmatched. The CDR3 consists of 17 residues. The CDR3, as DNA: TGTGCCAGCAGTGAATCCCTAGCGGGAGGGTTCTACAATGAGCAGTTCTTC. Translation gives CASSESLAGGFYNEQFF.

For this clonotype: At one of its ends the junction is not consistent with the germline gene, which may arise from a read error. This chain connects TRBV6-5 to TRBJ2-2; 12 positions match TRBD1. This CDR3 comprises 16 residues. Germline-derived CDR1 and CDR2 are MNHEY and SVGAGI. CDR3 bases: TGTGCCAGCAGTTACTCGTCCGGGACAGGGGGCAGTGAGCTGTTTTTC. Translation: CASSYSSGTGGSELFF.

There are many counts of this clonotype. The V gene is TRBV28, the J gene TRBJ2-2, with D maybe TRBD1 (7 bases). Trimming took off 4 bases at V and 1 base at J, with 13 bases between the two ends. The CDR3 has 16 residues. The germline CDR1 and CDR2 sequences are MDHEN and SYDVKM. CDR3 nucleotide sequence: TGTGCCAGCAGTTCCTACAGGGGACTGAACACCGGGGAGCTGTTTTTT. Protein sequence: CASSSYRGLNTGELFF.